Listed below are T cell receptor beta chains from one sample, sequenced in a study of blood T cell repertoires in COVID-19. Data came from immunoSEQ multiplex PCR; TCRdb stores just in-frame clones and leaves some out. Seen here are about 62,000 clones, roughly 88% observed once, and the top ten hold around 1.3%. Sequencing was done on a sample of peripheral blood. The source is a woman aged 55-69 years with acute or convalescent COVID-19. Each CDR3 is given with its conserved first and last residue. D genes are given only for firm matches. Size tells how often a clone was seen (once, few, many) or the class of an expanded clone, and some rows leave it out.

.,TRBJ1-5,16,.,TRBV3-1/TRBV3-2,TGTGCCAGCAGCCAACCTGACAGAGATATTAATCAGCCCCAGCATTTT,CASSQPDRDINQPQHF
.,TRBJ2-1,14,.,TRBV5-4,TGTGCCAGCAGCCTCATTGGGAGGTACAATGAGCAGTTCTTC,CASSLIGRYNEQFF
TRBD1,TRBJ1-6,15,.,TRBV7-6,TGTGCCAGCAGCTGGGGGACAGGGGAGTCGTCACCCCTCCACTTT,CASSWGTGESSPLHF
TRBD1,TRBJ1-6,16,.,TRBV27,TGTGCCAGCAGTGCACAGGGGGCGTACAAACATTCACCCCTCCACTTT,CASSAQGAYKHSPLHF
.,TRBJ2-1,14,once,TRBV7-2,TGTGCCAGCAGCCCCCGGGACTCCCTTCATGAGCAGTTCTTC,CASSPRDSLHEQFF
.,TRBJ1-1,12,.,TRBV11-2,TGTGCCAGCAGTCCAGGGAACACTGAAGCTTTCTTT,CASSPGNTEAFF
.,TRBJ1-4,13,.,TRBV4-2,TGTGCCAGCAGTTACACGTCAGGTGAAAAACTGTTTTTT,CASSYTSGEKLFF
TRBD1,TRBJ1-5,12,.,TRBV30,TGTGCCTGGGGACAGGACAACCAGCCCCAGCATTTT,CAWGQDNQPQHF
.,TRBJ1-2,16,once,TRBV7-9,TGTGCCAGCCGGCATAAGGATGGGGGGATTAACTATGGCTACACCTTC,CASRHKDGGINYGYTF
.,TRBJ1-5,14,.,TRBV6-2/TRBV6-3,TGTGCCAGCAGTTACTCCGAGAGAACTCAGCCCCAGCATTTT,CASSYSERTQPQHF
.,TRBJ1-2,13,once,TRBV4-3,TGCGCCAGCAGCCCCGCGGGGGCCCCTGGCTACACCTTC,CASSPAGAPGYTF
TRBD2,TRBJ2-1,15,.,TRBV27,TGTGCCAGCGCCCCGGGGCGGGGGGCAATCAATGAGCAGTTCTTC,CASAPGRGAINEQFF
TRBD1,TRBJ1-6,14,.,TRBV7-9,TGTGCCAGCAGCCCAGGACAGGGCAGTTCACCCCTCCACTTT,CASSPGQGSSPLHF
TRBD2,TRBJ2-4,12,few,TRBV11-2,TGTGCCAGCAGCTTAATAGCGGGGTGGAGTTTCTTC,CASSLIAGWSFF
TRBD1,TRBJ1-1,15,.,TRBV27,TGTGCCAGCAGTTTCCGGACAGGCAGAAACACTGAAGCTTTCTTT,CASSFRTGRNTEAFF
.,TRBJ1-1,15,.,TRBV18,TGTGCCAGCTCACCTGGGGGCGCGCCGAACACTGAAGCTTTCTTT,CASSPGGAPNTEAFF
TRBD1,TRBJ1-2,16,.,TRBV6-1,TGTGCCAGCAGTGAAGCCGGGACAGGGATTTCCTATGGCTACACCTTC,CASSEAGTGISYGYTF
.,TRBJ1-6,14,.,TRBV14,TGTGCCAGCAGCCAAGTGTGGGGGGGCTCACCCCTCCACTTT,CASSQVWGGSPLHF
.,TRBJ1-2,14,.,TRBV3-1/TRBV3-2,TGTGCCAGCAGCCAAGATTCGCGGCAGGGAGGCTACACCTTC,CASSQDSRQGGYTF
.,TRBJ1-1,13,.,TRBV18,TGTGCCAGCTCACCACTCGTGAACACTGAAGCTTTCTTT,CASSPLVNTEAFF
TRBD1,TRBJ1-2,15,.,TRBV7-8,TGTGCCAGCAGCTCTTACCGGGACAGGGGCTATGGCTACACCTTC,CASSSYRDRGYGYTF
.,TRBJ2-4,15,.,TRBV6-2/TRBV6-3,TGTGCCAGCAGTTATCAGGGAAGGGCCAAAAACATTCAGTACTTC,CASSYQGRAKNIQYF
.,TRBJ1-1,14,.,TRBV19,TGTGCCAGTAGTAGGCAGGGAGGAAACACTGAAGCTTTCTTT,CASSRQGGNTEAFF
TRBD2,TRBJ2-1,11,.,TRBV3-1/TRBV3-2,TGTGCCAGCAGCCATGGACTAGCGTCGTTCTTC,CASSHGLASFF
.,TRBJ2-5,15,.,TRBV19,TGTGCCAGTAGTAAGGGGGGGCCAGGGCAAGAGACCCAGTACTTC,CASSKGGPGQETQYF
.,TRBJ2-6,18,.,TRBV7-8,TGTGCCAGCAGCTTAGCCCGGCCCGGGTTAAGTGGGGCCAACGTCCTGACTTTC,CASSLARPGLSGANVLTF
.,TRBJ1-2,15,.,TRBV30,TGTGCCTGGGGCGCTGGGGCGGTCCTCTCCGGTGGCTACACCTTC,CAWGAGAVLSGGYTF
.,TRBJ2-1,15,.,TRBV5-1,TGCGCCAGCAGGGGGGCTAGCGGTACCCCCAATGAGCAGTTCTTC,CASRGASGTPNEQFF
.,TRBJ2-2,18,.,TRBV7-3,TGTGCCAGCAGCTTAGACTATTCCTCGTCGAGAGACACCGGGGAGCTGTTTTTT,CASSLDYSSSRDTGELFF
.,TRBJ2-1,15,.,TRBV27,TGTGCCAGCAGTTTCGGGGGTCCAGGGTACAATGAGCAGTTCTTC,CASSFGGPGYNEQFF
.,TRBJ1-5,17,.,TRBV10-1,TGCGCCAGCAGTGACTTTATGACAGCAAATAGCAATCAGCCCCAGCATTTT,CASSDFMTANSNQPQHF
.,TRBJ1-4,14,.,TRBV3-1/TRBV3-2,TGTGCCAGCAGCCAAGGAAAGGGGAATGAAAAACTGTTTTTT,CASSQGKGNEKLFF
.,TRBJ1-6,12,once,TRBV2,TGTGCCAGCAGCGAAACCTGGGAGCCCCTCCACTTT,CASSETWEPLHF
.,TRBJ1-1,11,.,TRBV20-1,TGCAGTGCCCCACGGACTGAAGAAGCTTTCTTT,CSAPRTEEAFF
.,TRBJ1-5,16,.,TRBV6-4,TGTGCCAGCAATACAGGAGGGGTGGTCCTCAATCAGCCCCAGCATTTT,CASNTGGVVLNQPQHF
.,TRBJ1-6,15,.,TRBV5-1,TGCGCCAGCAGCTTGGTTCCGGGAGATAATTCACCCCTCCACTTT,CASSLVPGDNSPLHF
.,TRBJ1-1,14,.,TRBV2,TGTGCCAGCAAGGAGGGACGAGCGAACACTGAAGCTTTCTTT,CASKEGRANTEAFF
.,TRBJ1-5,19,.,TRBV10-1,TGCGCCTCTCACGATGGGCCGGCATCAGGGAGGGTGCGCAATCAGCCCCAGCATTTT,CASHDGPASGRVRNQPQHF
.,TRBJ1-3,13,.,TRBV12-5,TGTGCTAGTGGTCCCAGGGGTGGAAACACCATATATTTT,CASGPRGGNTIYF
TRBD1,TRBJ2-1,16,.,TRBV19,TGTGCCAGTAGACTACACGGGACAGAAAACAGAAATGAGCAGTTCTTC,CASRLHGTENRNEQFF